The 24 T cell receptor beta chains presented below share a single source sample, sequenced in a study of blood T cell repertoires in COVID-19. Sequencing was performed with immunoSEQ multiplex PCR; in TCRdb, only in-frame clones are kept and a portion is missing. In the table there are 150,000 or so clones, about 88% of which are singletons. Material for sequencing was peripheral blood. All receptors come from a woman aged 45-65 years with COVID-19, enrolled during active disease.

At least ten counts were recorded for this clone. V gene TRBV6-1 combines with J gene TRBJ1-1; 7 bases are shared with TRBD1. CDR1 is MNHNS and CDR2 is SASEGT in the germline V gene. The CDR3 spans 14 residues. The V segment lost 2 bases and the J segment 5 bases; nucleotides outside the gene matches: 5. For the CDR3, the DNA is TGTGCCAGCAGTGAAACCAGGGGGGAGACTGAAGCTTTCTTT. It encodes CASSETRGETEAFF.

The V call is TRBV3-1 (or the pseudogene TRBV3-2), the J call TRBJ1-3; D gene unclear. The germline V and J ends were trimmed by 2 bases and 0 bases, with 8 bases remaining between them. The CDR3 length is 15 residues. Germline V gives CDR1 LGHDT, CDR2 YNNKEL (reference sequence). Here the CDR3 reads CASSQSVLSGNTIYF. CDR3 sequence (DNA): TGTGCCAGCAGCCAAAGTGTACTCTCTGGAAACACCATATATTTT.

The chain carries TRBV5-1 and TRBJ2-3, with a tentative D call TRBD2 (5 bases). The CDR3 totals 15 residues. V shed 1 base and J shed 4 bases, with 13 bases lying between them. Germline CDR1 SGHRS, CDR2 YFSETQ. DNA for the CDR3: TGCGCCAGCAGCTTGTTGACCCGGGGAGCAGATACGCAGTATTTT. Translated, it gives CASSLLTRGADTQYF.

The chain is built from TRBV30 and TRBJ1-6; 9 bases match TRBD1. The CDR3 length is 18 residues. Germline-derived CDR1 and CDR2 are GTSNPN and SVGIG (reference sequence). Unmatched junction bases numbered 14, after V lost 3 bases and J lost 5 bases. The CDR3, as DNA: TGTGCCTGGAGCTGGGGACTCGGGACAGGGAGACATAATTCACCCCTCCACTTT. Translation: CAWSWGLGTGRHNSPLHF.

V and J are TRBV5-1 and TRBJ2-3; 11 bases agree with TRBD2. CDR3 length equals 15 residues. CDR1 and CDR2 (germline): SGHRS, YFSETQ. V lost 2 bases, J lost 2 bases, and 1 base stayed unmatched. DNA of the CDR3: TGCGCCAGCAGCTTACTAGCGGGGGTCACAGATACGCAGTATTTT. It specifies CASSLLAGVTDTQYF.

The chain recombines TRBV7-2 with TRBJ2-2; possibly TRBD2 for D (5 bases). The CDR3 consists of 14 residues. V lost 8 bases and J lost 0, with 10 bases in between. The germline CDR1 and CDR2 sequences are SGHTA and FQGNSA. The CDR3: CASSVGTNTGELFF. CDR3 DNA: TGTGCCAGCTCGGTCGGGACGAACACCGGGGAGCTGTTTTTT. Using reference TRBV7-2 and TRBJ2-2 for the parts outside the CDR3, the full variable domain is GAGVSQSPSNKVTEKGKDVELRCDPISGHTALYWYRQSLGQGLEFLIYFQGNSAPDKSGLPSDRFSAERTGGSVSTLTIQRTQQEDSAVYLCASSVGTNTGELFFGEGSRLTVL.

The V call is TRBV5-1, the J call TRBJ1-2; 8 bases map to TRBD1. The germline V gene encodes CDR1 SGHRS and CDR2 YFSETQ. This CDR3 is built from 14 residues. The junction had 2 bases not matched to a gene; V was cut back by 0 bases and J by 4 bases. The CDR3 DNA follows: TGCGCCAGCAGCTTGGGTGGGACAGGCTATGGCTACACCTTC. It yields the protein CASSLGGTGYGYTF.

The V gene is TRBV28, the J gene TRBJ1-1, with D tentatively TRBD1 (5 bases). Deletions cut 6 bases from V and 2 bases from J, with 10 bases between. CDR1 MDHEN and CDR2 SYDVKM come from the germline V gene. The CDR3 is 13 amino acids. CDR3 DNA: TGTGCCAGCAGCCCGACAGTTAACACTGAAGCTTTCTTT. The encoded protein is CASSPTVNTEAFF.

A note on this clone: The same CDR3 can be traced to other DNA sequences in this sample. The rearrangement uses TRBV6-5 and TRBJ1-5; D is undetermined. V lost 6 bases and J lost 2, with 8 bases in between. Germline-derived CDR1 and CDR2 are MNHEY and SVGAGI. The CDR3 has 13 residues. CDR3 amino acids: CASSPGGNQPQHF. CDR3 nucleotides: TGTGCCAGCAGCCCCGGGGGCAATCAGCCCCAGCATTTT.

The chain carries TRBV7-2 and TRBJ2-1, with D possibly TRBD2 on 5 matching bases. CDR3 length: 13 residues. Trimming removed 4 bases at V and 8 bases at J, with 12 bases between. Germline V CDR1 and CDR2: SGHTA, FQGNSA. The CDR3 DNA reads TGTGCCAGCAGCTCATGGGAGTTTGATGAGCAGTTCTTC. It codes for CASSSWEFDEQFF. The variable domain in full, with the rest retrieved from reference TRBV7-2 and TRBJ2-1, is GAGVSQSPSNKVTEKGKDVELRCDPISGHTALYWYRQSLGQGLEFLIYFQGNSAPDKSGLPSDRFSAERTGGSVSTLTIQRTQQEDSAVYLCASSSWEFDEQFFGPGTRLTVL.

The chain joins TRBV4-2 to TRBJ1-2; D remains ambiguous. Trimming stripped 1 base from V and 3 bases from J, with 12 bases between. This CDR3 is built from 15 residues. Germline V gene data show CDR1 as LGHNA and CDR2 as YNFKEQ. For the CDR3, the DNA is TGTGCCAGCAGCCAAGCGACCGGGGTAGACTATGGCTACACCTTC. Amino acids: CASSQATGVDYGYTF.

This clone was observed at least ten times. The chain links TRBV20-1 to TRBJ1-5, with D uncertain. The germline V and J ends were trimmed by 3 bases and 4 bases, with 10 bases remaining between them. CDR1 is DFQATT and CDR2 is SNEGSKA in the germline V gene (reference sequence). The length of the CDR3 is 13 residues. The CDR3 sequence is CSASSGTNQPQHF. CDR3 DNA: TGCAGTGCTAGTTCCGGTACTAATCAGCCCCAGCATTTT.

J is TRBJ2-1 and V is TRBV2; D unresolved. Germline V lookup: CDR1 SNHLY, CDR2 FYNNEI. With 3 bases removed from V and 11 bases from J, the gap between germline ends came to 11 bases. The CDR3 is made up of 12 amino acids. CDR3 amino acids: CASSDLRGKQFF. In nucleotides, the CDR3 is TGTGCCAGCAGTGACCTACGAGGAAAGCAGTTCTTC.

The chain carries TRBV10-3 and TRBJ1-1; D is perhaps TRBD1 (6 bases). The CDR3 has 13 residues. Looked up from germline, CDR1 is ENHRY and CDR2 is SYGVKD. The V end was cut by 10 bases, the J end by 1 base, with 13 bases between. CDR3 nucleotide sequence: TGTGCCACGCAAGGGGGTGGGAACACTGAAGCTTTCTTT. Its translation: CATQGGGNTEAFF.

This clone was seen a single time. The V gene is TRBV6-5, the J gene TRBJ2-7; TRBD1 might be the D (5 bases). The V gene lost 5 bases and the J gene lost 3 bases, with 14 bases spanning the gap. The CDR3 has 14 amino acids. CDR1 and CDR2 (germline): MNHEY, SVGAGI. CDR3 in amino acids: CASSPARVYYEQYF. The CDR3 DNA follows: TGTGCCAGCAGTCCTGCCAGGGTTTACTACGAGCAGTACTTC.

The genes are TRBV2 and TRBJ2-3, with 9 bases lining up with TRBD2. CDR1 and CDR2 from the germline V gene are SNHLY and FYNNEI. The CDR3 spans 12 residues. V gave up 6 bases and J gave up 14 bases; unmatched junction bases: 9. This CDR3 reads CASRGLARGWYF. The CDR3 coding sequence is TGTGCCAGCAGGGGACTAGCCCGGGGGTGGTATTTT.

The CDR3 reads CASSYEALNTEAFF. Here the CDR3 DNA reads TGTGCCAGCAGTTACGAGGCATTGAACACTGAAGCTTTCTTT. V and J are TRBV6-5 and TRBJ1-1; D call uncertain. This CDR3 has 14 amino acids. Germline CDR1 and CDR2: MNHEY and SVGAGI. Trimming cost V 2 bases and J 0 bases, with 7 bases left between them.

Only a few counts were recorded for this clone. The chain joins TRBV5-6 to TRBJ1-2, with a tentative D call TRBD1 (5 bases). The CDR3 is made up of 18 amino acids. Germline CDR1 and CDR2: SGHDT and YYEEEE. V shed 4 bases and J shed 2 bases, with 24 bases lying between them. In nucleotides, the CDR3 is TGTGCCAGCAGCCATTACTTGGGGCAGCGGGCTAAAAACTATGGCTACACCTTC. This codes for CASSHYLGQRAKNYGYTF.

The chain links TRBV6-5 to TRBJ2-4, with D uncertain. With 7 bases removed from V and 2 bases from J, the gap between germline ends came to 12 bases. The CDR3 has 14 residues. Germline lookup yields CDR1 MNHEY and CDR2 SVGAGI. CDR3 in DNA: TGTGCCAGCATGAAGAGATCATCCAAAAACATTCAGTACTTC. It specifies CASMKRSSKNIQYF.

The V gene is TRBV7-2, the J gene TRBJ1-4, with no clear D. The CDR3 loop spans 15 amino acids. Germline loops: CDR1 SGHTA, CDR2 FQGNSA. V dropped 1 base and J dropped 4 bases, with 10 bases sitting between them. The CDR3 sequence: CASSLGLMNNEKLFF. DNA for the CDR3: TGTGCCAGCAGCTTAGGACTAATGAATAATGAAAAACTGTTTTTT.

This clone was found a few times. This chain joins TRBV24-1 and TRBJ1-2, with TRBD1 matching 8 bases. The V and J ends lost 3 bases and 4 bases, in that order; junction bases with no gene match: 3. Germline V CDR1 and CDR2: KGHDR, SFDVKD. CDR3 length equals 14 residues. CDR3 in DNA: TGTGCCACCAGTGATCGTGGACAGGGCTATGGCTACACCTTC. This sequence encodes CATSDRGQGYGYTF.

The V and J genes are TRBV7-3 and TRBJ2-1; TRBD2 agrees at 11 bases. The CDR3 is 16 residues long. The V segment lost 1 base and the J segment 8 bases; nucleotides outside the gene matches: 7. Germline values: CDR1 SGHTA, CDR2 FQGTGA. CDR3 protein: CASSLNVAGGLYEQFF. The CDR3 region has the DNA TGTGCCAGCAGCTTAAACGTAGCGGGGGGGCTATATGAGCAGTTCTTC.

The rearrangement links TRBV29-1 to TRBJ1-1, with 7 bases lining up with TRBD1. The CDR3 has 13 amino acids. Germline trimming cut 6 bases from V and 0 bases from J; bases unmatched to any gene: 4. The V gene's germline CDR1 is SQVTM and CDR2 ANQGSEA. CDR3 amino acids: CSVTGDMNTEAFF. CDR3 nucleotide sequence: TGCAGCGTCACAGGGGACATGAACACTGAAGCTTTCTTT. Using reference TRBV29-1 and TRBJ1-1 for the parts outside the CDR3, the full variable domain is SAVISQKPSRDICQRGTSLTIQCQVDSQVTMMFWYRQQPGQSLTLIATANQGSEATYESGFVIDKFPISRPNLTFSTLTVSNMSPEDSSIYLCSVTGDMNTEAFFGQGTRLTVV.

This chain connects TRBV6-5 to TRBJ1-4, with D hard to call. V gave up 6 bases and J gave up 13 bases, with 12 bases separating them. Looked up from germline, CDR1 is MNHEY and CDR2 is SVGAGI. There are 11 residues in the CDR3. The CDR3 sequence is CASRDDLRLFF. The CDR3 DNA reads TGTGCCAGCAGGGATGACTTAAGACTGTTTTTT.